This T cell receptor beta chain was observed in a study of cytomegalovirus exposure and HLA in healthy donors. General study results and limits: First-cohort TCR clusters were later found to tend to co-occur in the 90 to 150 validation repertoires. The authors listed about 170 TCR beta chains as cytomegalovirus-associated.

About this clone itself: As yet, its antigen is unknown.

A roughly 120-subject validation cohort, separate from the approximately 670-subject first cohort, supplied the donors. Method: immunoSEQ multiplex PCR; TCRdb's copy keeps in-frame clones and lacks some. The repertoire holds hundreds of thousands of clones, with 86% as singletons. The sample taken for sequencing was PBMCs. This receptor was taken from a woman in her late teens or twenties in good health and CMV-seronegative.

The CDR3 region is CAWSRTTPLAGVTDTQYF. The CDR3 DNA reads as TGTGCCTGGAGTCGGACGACGCCCCTAGCGGGGGTGACAGATACGCAGTATTTT. The rearrangement joins TRBV30 to TRBJ2-3; 10 bases fit TRBD2. Germline trimming cut 2 bases from V and 3 bases from J; bases unmatched to any gene: 14. Germline lookup yields CDR1 GTSNPN and CDR2 SVGIG (reference sequence). This CDR3 spans 18 amino acids. Together with reference TRBV30 and TRBJ2-3, the CDR3 gives the full variable domain: SQTIHQWPATLVQPVGSPLSLECTVEGTSNPNLYWYRQAAGRGLQLLFYSVGIGQISSEVPQNLSASRPQDRQFILSSKKLLLSDSGFYLCAWSRTTPLAGVTDTQYFGPGTRLTVL.